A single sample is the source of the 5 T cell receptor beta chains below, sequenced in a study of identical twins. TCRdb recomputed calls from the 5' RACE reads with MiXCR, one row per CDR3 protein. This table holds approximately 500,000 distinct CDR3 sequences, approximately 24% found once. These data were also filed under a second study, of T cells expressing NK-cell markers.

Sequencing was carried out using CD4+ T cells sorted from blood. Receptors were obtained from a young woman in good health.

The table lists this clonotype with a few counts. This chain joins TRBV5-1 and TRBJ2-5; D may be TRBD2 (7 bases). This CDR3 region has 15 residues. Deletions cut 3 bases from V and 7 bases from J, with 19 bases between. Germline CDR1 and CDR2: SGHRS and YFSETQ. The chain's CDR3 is CASSYNGGREGTQYF. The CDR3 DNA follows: TGCGCCAGCAGCTACAACGGGGGGCGTGAGGGGACCCAGTACTTC.

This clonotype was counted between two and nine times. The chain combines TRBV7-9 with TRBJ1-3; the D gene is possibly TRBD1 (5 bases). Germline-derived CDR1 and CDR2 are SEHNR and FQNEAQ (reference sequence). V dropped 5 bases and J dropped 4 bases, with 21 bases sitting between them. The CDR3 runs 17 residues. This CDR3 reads CASSVNPGTALGNTIYF. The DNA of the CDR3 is TGTGCCAGCAGCGTCAACCCCGGGACCGCCCTGGGAAACACCATATATTTT.

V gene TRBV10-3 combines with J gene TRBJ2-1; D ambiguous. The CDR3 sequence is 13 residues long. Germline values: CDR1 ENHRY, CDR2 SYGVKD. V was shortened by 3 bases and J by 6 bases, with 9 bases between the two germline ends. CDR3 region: CAISDFGPNEQFF. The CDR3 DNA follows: TGTGCCATCAGTGATTTTGGACCCAATGAGCAGTTCTTC.

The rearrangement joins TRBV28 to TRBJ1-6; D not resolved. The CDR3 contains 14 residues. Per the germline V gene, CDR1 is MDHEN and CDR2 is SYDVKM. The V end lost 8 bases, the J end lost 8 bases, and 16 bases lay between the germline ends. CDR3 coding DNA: TGTGCCAGCTACCAACGGGTCGCGGATTCACCCCTCCACTTT. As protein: CASYQRVADSPLHF.

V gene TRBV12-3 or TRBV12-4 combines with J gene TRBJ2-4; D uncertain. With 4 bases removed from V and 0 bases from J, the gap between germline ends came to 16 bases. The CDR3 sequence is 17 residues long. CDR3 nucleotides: TGTGCCAGCAGTTGGACCCCGTCAACTATAGCCAAAAACATTCAGTACTTC. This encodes CASSWTPSTIAKNIQYF.